The 21 T cell receptor beta chains below all came from one sample that was sequenced in a study of CD8+ T cells in alopecia areata. The treatment is: oral pan-JAK inhibitor, 5-10 mg twice daily. Sequencing templates came from extracted RNA that was reverse transcribed into cDNA. Here immunoSEQ multiplex PCR was the method, and the copy in TCRdb shows in-frame clones only, minus some. The sample contains 200,000 to 250,000 clones, about three fifths of which appear only once. The sequencing used CD4+ T cells sorted from blood, collected at week 4, from a patient treated with tofacitinib. The receptors come from a human donor with alopecia areata.

The rearrangement uses TRBV4-3 and TRBJ2-5; 8 bases are a match to TRBD2. CDR1 LGHNA and CDR2 YSLEER come from the germline V gene. The CDR3 runs 15 residues. Trimming cost V 0 bases and J 4 bases; bases outside gene matches: 4. CDR3: CASSQEGAGGETQYF. The CDR3 coding sequence is TGCGCCAGCAGCCAAGAAGGGGCGGGGGGAGAGACCCAGTACTTC.

This clone came up many times. The gene calls are TRBV6-1 and TRBJ1-6; D may be TRBD1 (5 bases). The germline CDR1 and CDR2 sequences are MNHNS and SASEGT. This CDR3 is 14 amino acids long. V was cut by 3 bases and J by 7 bases, with 10 bases left in between. In DNA form, the CDR3 reads TGTGCCAGCAGTGATGGGGGGAACAATTCACCCCTCCACTTT. Translation: CASSDGGNNSPLHF.

The rearrangement links TRBV5-1 to TRBJ2-2; possibly TRBD2 for D (5 bases). This CDR3 has 15 residues. Trimming shortened V by 7 bases and J by 0 bases, and 13 bases separated the two germline ends. Germline V gene data show CDR1 as SGHRS and CDR2 as YFSETQ. The CDR3 nucleotides are TGCGCCAGCCGTCTTGAAGCGGCGAACACCGGGGAGCTGTTTTTT. This translates into CASRLEAANTGELFF.

The chain joins TRBV5-1 to TRBJ2-7; a weak D match, TRBD1 (6 bases). V was pared by 3 bases and J by 4 bases, with 17 bases between. CDR1 and CDR2 from the germline V gene are SGHRS and YFSETQ. The CDR3 has 15 residues. For the CDR3, the DNA is TGCGCCAGCAGCTCCGGGGCCCAGGGGCCTTACGAGCAGTACTTC. Translating it yields CASSSGAQGPYEQYF.

This rearrangement joins TRBV6-5 to TRBJ1-6, with D tentatively TRBD1 (6 bases). Germline lookup yields CDR1 MNHEY and CDR2 SVGAGI. V lost 4 bases, J lost 6 bases, and 13 bases lay in between. This CDR3 spans 15 amino acids. The DNA for the CDR3 is TGTGCCAGCAGTTCAGGGGTATTTGGTAATTCACCCCTCCACTTT. This sequence encodes CASSSGVFGNSPLHF.

The gene calls are TRBV5-4 and TRBJ2-2, with unresolved D. Trimming shortened V by 4 bases and J by 2 bases, and 12 bases separated the two germline ends. This CDR3 has 15 residues. Germline-derived CDR1 and CDR2 are SGHNT and YYREEE (reference sequence). CDR3 protein: CASSDPLRNTGELFF. CDR3 in DNA: TGTGCCAGCAGCGATCCCCTTAGAAACACCGGGGAGCTGTTTTTT. Variable domain in full (rest from reference TRBV5-4 and TRBJ2-2): ETGVTQSPTHLIKTRGQQVTLRCSSQSGHNTVSWYQQALGQGPQFIFQYYREEENGRGNFPPRFSGLQFPNYSSELNVNALELDDSALYLCASSDPLRNTGELFFGEGSRLTVL.

The CDR3 sequence is CASTERGPGANVLTF. In DNA, the CDR3 is TGTGCCAGCACCGAAAGGGGGCCTGGGGCCAACGTCCTGACTTTC. The J gene is TRBJ2-6, the V gene TRBV27, with TRBD1 identical over 7 bases. From germline, CDR1 is MNHEY and CDR2 SMNVEV (reference sequence). V was pared by 7 bases and J by 2 bases, with 5 bases of the junction left unmatched. The CDR3 spans 15 residues.

The chain has TRBV29-1 and TRBJ2-7; D unclear. The germline V gene encodes CDR1 SQVTM and CDR2 ANQGSEA. CDR3 length: 12 residues. The V gene lost 6 bases and the J gene lost 2 bases, with 11 bases spanning the gap. CDR3 DNA sequence: TGCAGCGTCAGCCGGGTACCCTACGAGCAGTACTTC. Translating gives CSVSRVPYEQYF.

Worth noting for this clone: This CDR3 is also generated by other DNA sequences in the sample. The V gene is TRBV30, the J gene TRBJ1-1, with D unclear. This CDR3 is 13 amino acids long. V gave up 0 bases and J gave up 1 base, with 6 bases separating them. Germline V gives CDR1 GTSNPN, CDR2 SVGIG (reference sequence). CDR3 sequence (DNA): TGTGCCTGGAGTGTAGGCTCGAACACTGAAGCTTTCTTT. Translation: CAWSVGSNTEAFF.

The chain uses TRBV29-1 and TRBJ2-1; TRBD1 might be the D (6 bases). CDR3 size: 12 residues. Deletions cut 1 base from V and 8 bases from J, with 9 bases between. Germline values: CDR1 SQVTM, CDR2 ANQGSEA. The CDR3 nucleotides are TGCAGCGTTGAAGTACAGGGCCATGAGCAGTTCTTC. This sequence encodes CSVEVQGHEQFF.

The V call is TRBV15, the J call TRBJ2-3, with 8 bases identical to TRBD2. The CDR3 sequence is 16 residues long. Germline CDR1 and CDR2: LNHNV and YYDKDF (reference sequence). V lost 3 bases, J lost 0 bases, and 5 bases stayed unmatched. The DNA of the CDR3 is TGTGCCACCAGCAGCGGAACTAGCGGTAGCACAGATACGCAGTATTTT. Protein product: CATSSGTSGSTDTQYF.

The chain links TRBV5-8 to TRBJ2-1, with 7 bases matching TRBD1. Trimming at V came to 0 bases and at J to 6 bases, leaving 6 bases not matched to a gene. Germline assignment: CDR1 SGHTS and CDR2 YDEGEE. The CDR3 has 15 amino acids. The CDR3 region is CASSLGQGVSNEQFF. In nucleotides, the CDR3 is TGTGCCAGCAGCTTGGGGCAGGGGGTAAGCAATGAGCAGTTCTTC.

This CDR3 reads CASSETVYGYTF. DNA for the CDR3: TGTGCCAGCAGTGAGACTGTCTATGGCTACACCTTC. The rearrangement links TRBV6-6 to TRBJ1-2; unclear D gene. Germline V gives CDR1 MNHNY, CDR2 SVGAGI (reference sequence). The CDR3 consists of 12 residues. V was trimmed by 5 bases and J by 4 bases, leaving 8 bases between them.

The chain has TRBV29-1 and TRBJ1-1; perhaps TRBD1 as D (6 bases). The V end was cut by 4 bases, the J end by 3 bases, with 24 bases between. In germline, CDR1 is SQVTM, CDR2 ANQGSEA. The CDR3 sequence is 17 residues long. The DNA of the CDR3 is TGCAGCGTTGGGCTACCCGGGACACCTGAGGGGGACACTGAAGCTTTCTTT. Residues: CSVGLPGTPEGDTEAFF.

This clone came up a few times. The chain is built from TRBV6-6 and TRBJ1-2; D is unresolved. V lost 5 bases, J lost 5 bases, and 12 bases lay in between. Germline-derived CDR1 and CDR2 are MNHNY and SVGAGI (reference sequence). This CDR3 has 13 residues. The CDR3 bases are TGTGCCAGCAGTCGCGGTGATCGATATGGCTACACCTTC. This encodes CASSRGDRYGYTF.

The rearrangement uses TRBV7-2 and TRBJ2-3; 8 nucleotides align to TRBD1. CDR1 is SGHTA and CDR2 is FQGNSA in the germline V gene. The CDR3 consists of 15 residues. The V segment lost 5 bases and the J segment 0 bases; nucleotides outside the gene matches: 4. CDR3 sequence (DNA): TGTGCCAGCAGCACACAGGGGGTTAGCACAGATACGCAGTATTTT. It is translated as CASSTQGVSTDTQYF.

The genes are TRBV6-6 and TRBJ2-1; the D is unclear. The CDR3 consists of 11 residues. Per germline, CDR1 MNHNY and CDR2 SVGAGI (reference sequence). V lost 6 bases and J lost 5, with 5 bases in between. The DNA of the CDR3 is TGTGCCAGCAGCCGTGACAATGAGCAGTTCTTC. Its protein is CASSRDNEQFF.

The V gene is TRBV18, the J gene TRBJ2-7; D possibly uses TRBD1 or TRBD2 (7 bases each). The ends were cut back, 0 bases at V and 6 bases at J, with 12 bases in the middle. This CDR3 is built from 14 residues. Germline V gene lookup returns CDR1 KGHSH and CDR2 LQKENI. Here the CDR3 DNA reads TGTGCCAGCTCACCACCGGGCAGGGGGGGCGAGCAGTACTTC. Its protein is CASSPPGRGGEQYF.

The chain carries TRBV30 and TRBJ1-4, with D tentatively TRBD1 (5 bases). With 2 bases removed from V and 8 bases from J, the gap between germline ends came to 15 bases. The CDR3 sequence is 14 residues long. The germline V gene encodes CDR1 GTSNPN and CDR2 SVGIG (reference sequence). The CDR3 coding sequence is TGTGCCTGGAGTCAATCCGGGACCGGAGAAAAACTGTTTTTT. This gives the protein CAWSQSGTGEKLFF.

This clone was counted many times. The CDR3 DNA is TGTGCCAGCAGCTGGGGTTCCGGGACTGATAATTCACCCCTCCACTTT. Translation: CASSWGSGTDNSPLHF. This chain uses TRBV11-2 with TRBJ1-6; D might be TRBD1 (5 bases). The CDR3 covers 16 residues. From germline, CDR1 is SGHAT and CDR2 FQNNGV. V lost 4 bases and J lost 5, with 15 bases in between.

The chain has TRBV29-1 and TRBJ2-7, with 10 bases matching TRBD1. Germline CDR1 and CDR2: SQVTM and ANQGSEA. Trimming took 4 bases from V and 1 from J; bases not matched to a gene: 7. The CDR3 consists of 15 residues. The CDR3 is CSVAIGTGVSYEQYF. CDR3 DNA sequence: TGCAGCGTTGCCATCGGGACAGGGGTATCCTACGAGCAGTACTTC.